The rows below give T cell receptor beta chains drawn from one sample of a study of OX40 agonist ivuxolimab in advanced cancers. Sequencing was performed with immunoSEQ multiplex PCR; in TCRdb, only in-frame clones are kept and a portion is missing. The table has more than 85,000 clones, about 90% seen once. The source material was CD4+ or CD8+ T cells sorted from blood, sampled in a trial of the OX40 agonist ivuxolimab. The receptors were sampled from an adult with an advanced solid tumor such as melanoma, head and neck, liver or kidney cancer. The CDR3 runs from the conserved cysteine through the conserved F or W. Each record gives: clone size, J gene, D gene, V gene, CDR3 protein, CDR3 DNA. D genes are given only for firm matches. Clone size is given for some rows only: seen once, a few or many times, or a class if the clone is expanded.

clone_size: .; j_call: TRBJ2-5; d_call: TRBD2; v_call: TRBV2; cdr3_aa: CATRTSGSDETQYF; cdr3_nt: TGTGCCACCAGGACTAGCGGGAGTGACGAGACCCAGTACTTC
clone_size: .; j_call: TRBJ2-1; d_call: TRBD2; v_call: TRBV5-6; cdr3_aa: CASSFSTGGDEQFF; cdr3_nt: TGTGCCAGCAGCTTCTCTACGGGAGGGGATGAGCAGTTCTTC
clone_size: .; j_call: TRBJ1-5; d_call: .; v_call: TRBV19; cdr3_aa: CASSIGGSNQPQHF; cdr3_nt: TGTGCCAGTAGTATAGGGGGCAGCAATCAGCCCCAGCATTTT
clone_size: .; j_call: TRBJ2-3; d_call: .; v_call: TRBV4-2; cdr3_aa: CASRSGASTDTQYF; cdr3_nt: TGTGCCAGCAGATCGGGGGCTAGCACAGATACGCAGTATTTT
clone_size: .; j_call: TRBJ1-2; d_call: TRBD1; v_call: TRBV7-8; cdr3_aa: CASTTTRLTGEDGYTF; cdr3_nt: TGTGCCAGCACCACTACCCGGTTGACAGGGGAGGACGGCTACACCTTC
clone_size: once; j_call: TRBJ1-1; d_call: .; v_call: TRBV5-6; cdr3_aa: CASGWGHTPNTEAFF; cdr3_nt: TGTGCCAGCGGTTGGGGCCACACACCGAACACTGAAGCTTTCTTT
clone_size: .; j_call: TRBJ2-1; d_call: .; v_call: TRBV5-1; cdr3_aa: CASSLGLGAYNEQFF; cdr3_nt: TGCGCCAGCAGCTTGGGTCTAGGGGCCTACAATGAGCAGTTCTTC
clone_size: .; j_call: TRBJ1-6; d_call: .; v_call: TRBV15; cdr3_aa: CATSRRAGDNSPLHF; cdr3_nt: TGTGCCACCAGCAGACGGGCAGGGGATAATTCACCCCTCCACTTT
clone_size: .; j_call: TRBJ2-5; d_call: TRBD1; v_call: TRBV6-5; cdr3_aa: CASRQGQAGKETQYF; cdr3_nt: TGTGCCAGCAGGCAGGGACAGGCGGGTAAAGAGACCCAGTACTTC
clone_size: .; j_call: TRBJ2-1; d_call: TRBD2; v_call: TRBV7-2; cdr3_aa: CASSLRTSGRGNEQFF; cdr3_nt: TGTGCCAGCAGCCTGCGGACTAGCGGGAGGGGGAATGAGCAGTTCTTC
clone_size: .; j_call: TRBJ2-1; d_call: .; v_call: TRBV7-3; cdr3_aa: CASSLGRQGGEQFF; cdr3_nt: TGTGCCAGCAGCTTAGGTCGCCAGGGGGGTGAGCAGTTCTTC
clone_size: .; j_call: TRBJ2-2; d_call: TRBD1; v_call: TRBV19; cdr3_aa: CASSIRDRVTGGELFF; cdr3_nt: TGTGCCAGTAGTATAAGGGACAGGGTGACCGGTGGGGAGCTGTTTTTT
clone_size: few; j_call: TRBJ1-5; d_call: TRBD1; v_call: TRBV28; cdr3_aa: CASRETGNQPQHF; cdr3_nt: TGTGCCAGCAGGGAGACAGGGAATCAGCCCCAGCATTTT
clone_size: .; j_call: TRBJ2-3; d_call: TRBD2; v_call: TRBV9; cdr3_aa: CASSPRFSGRALGADTQYF; cdr3_nt: TGTGCCAGCAGCCCCCGGTTTAGCGGGAGGGCCCTCGGGGCAGATACGCAGTATTTT
clone_size: .; j_call: TRBJ2-1; d_call: .; v_call: TRBV21-1; cdr3_aa: CASSKGPGTGGPNEQFF; cdr3_nt: TGTGCCAGCAGCAAGGGGCCCGGGACAGGGGGACCCAATGAGCAGTTCTTC
clone_size: .; j_call: TRBJ2-7; d_call: .; v_call: TRBV27; cdr3_aa: CASSFRESSYEQYF; cdr3_nt: TGTGCCAGCAGTTTCAGGGAGAGCTCCTACGAGCAGTACTTC
clone_size: .; j_call: TRBJ1-4; d_call: .; v_call: TRBV11-2; cdr3_aa: CASSLGNSATNEKLFF; cdr3_nt: TGTGCCAGCAGCTTAGGAAACAGTGCAACTAATGAAAAACTGTTTTTT
clone_size: .; j_call: TRBJ2-2; d_call: TRBD2; v_call: TRBV7-2; cdr3_aa: CASSLHGGRGTGELFF; cdr3_nt: TGTGCCAGCAGCTTACATGGCGGGAGGGGGACCGGGGAGCTGTTTTTT
clone_size: .; j_call: TRBJ1-5; d_call: .; v_call: TRBV27; cdr3_aa: CASSLGRANQPQHF; cdr3_nt: TGTGCCAGCAGTTTAGGGAGGGCAAATCAGCCCCAGCATTTT
clone_size: .; j_call: TRBJ2-5; d_call: .; v_call: TRBV6-5; cdr3_aa: CASSKWAPSETQYF; cdr3_nt: TGTGCCAGCAGTAAATGGGCTCCTTCAGAGACCCAGTACTTC
clone_size: .; j_call: TRBJ2-3; d_call: TRBD2; v_call: TRBV28; cdr3_aa: CASSSHLGSSGARQSTDTQYF; cdr3_nt: TGTGCCAGCAGTTCCCACCTAGGGTCTAGCGGGGCAAGACAAAGCACAGATACGCAGTATTTT
clone_size: .; j_call: TRBJ2-1; d_call: .; v_call: TRBV27; cdr3_aa: CASSLGRMYSLSYNEQFF; cdr3_nt: TGTGCCAGCAGTTTAGGCAGGATGTATTCCCTGTCCTACAATGAGCAGTTCTTC
clone_size: .; j_call: TRBJ2-3; d_call: .; v_call: TRBV7-9; cdr3_aa: CASSRTASTDTQYF; cdr3_nt: TGTGCCAGCAGCCGGACAGCGAGCACAGATACGCAGTATTTT
clone_size: .; j_call: TRBJ2-2; d_call: .; v_call: TRBV15; cdr3_aa: CATKGGGAENTGELFF; cdr3_nt: TGTGCCACCAAAGGGGGAGGGGCCGAGAACACCGGGGAGCTGTTTTTT
clone_size: .; j_call: TRBJ1-1; d_call: .; v_call: TRBV6-4; cdr3_aa: CASSDSGSMNTEAFF; cdr3_nt: TGTGCCAGCAGTGACTCAGGGAGCATGAACACTGAAGCTTTCTTT
clone_size: .; j_call: TRBJ1-1; d_call: TRBD1; v_call: TRBV29-1; cdr3_aa: CSVARTGEFDGAFF; cdr3_nt: TGCAGCGTTGCGAGGACAGGGGAATTCGACGGAGCTTTCTTT
clone_size: few; j_call: TRBJ1-1; d_call: .; v_call: TRBV20-1; cdr3_aa: CSARDQGPAFF; cdr3_nt: TGCAGTGCTAGGGATCAGGGGCCCGCTTTCTTT
clone_size: .; j_call: TRBJ1-1; d_call: .; v_call: TRBV28; cdr3_aa: CASSFSGGPREAFF; cdr3_nt: TGTGCCAGCAGTTTTTCCGGGGGCCCTCGAGAAGCTTTCTTT
clone_size: .; j_call: TRBJ2-7; d_call: TRBD1; v_call: TRBV2; cdr3_aa: CASSFRDRGAYQQYF; cdr3_nt: TGTGCCAGCAGTTTCCGGGACAGGGGGGCCTACCAGCAGTACTTC
clone_size: .; j_call: TRBJ2-3; d_call: .; v_call: TRBV29-1; cdr3_aa: CSVLLAGSNPDTQYF; cdr3_nt: TGCAGCGTTTTGTTGGCGGGGAGCAACCCAGATACGCAGTATTTT
clone_size: .; j_call: TRBJ2-3; d_call: TRBD2; v_call: TRBV7-2; cdr3_aa: CASSLAGGTDTQYF; cdr3_nt: TGTGCCAGCAGCTTAGCGGGAGGGACAGATACGCAGTATTTT
clone_size: .; j_call: TRBJ2-5; d_call: .; v_call: TRBV5-4; cdr3_aa: CASSLEAGRETQYF; cdr3_nt: TGTGCCAGCAGCTTGGAGGCAGGGAGAGAGACCCAGTACTTC
clone_size: once; j_call: TRBJ2-1; d_call: .; v_call: TRBV11-2; cdr3_aa: CASSLGPGPYNEQFF; cdr3_nt: TGTGCCAGCAGCTTAGGTCCAGGGCCCTACAATGAGCAGTTCTTC
clone_size: .; j_call: TRBJ2-7; d_call: TRBD2; v_call: TRBV19; cdr3_aa: CASSIRTSSYEQYF; cdr3_nt: TGTGCCAGTAGTATCCGGACTAGCTCCTACGAGCAGTACTTC
clone_size: .; j_call: TRBJ2-3; d_call: TRBD1; v_call: TRBV5-6; cdr3_aa: CASSYLDRAPTDTQYF; cdr3_nt: TGTGCCAGCAGCTACCTGGACAGGGCGCCCACAGATACGCAGTATTTT
clone_size: .; j_call: TRBJ2-1; d_call: .; v_call: TRBV11-2; cdr3_aa: CASSFYNEQFF; cdr3_nt: TGTGCCAGCAGCTTTTACAATGAGCAGTTCTTC
clone_size: .; j_call: TRBJ2-1; d_call: .; v_call: TRBV19; cdr3_aa: CASSINSWGVEYNEQFF; cdr3_nt: TGTGCCAGTAGTATAAATTCCTGGGGGGTCGAATACAATGAGCAGTTCTTC
clone_size: .; j_call: TRBJ2-2; d_call: TRBD1; v_call: TRBV7-6; cdr3_aa: CASSSWTGKIGELFF; cdr3_nt: TGTGCCAGCAGCTCCTGGACAGGGAAAATCGGGGAGCTGTTTTTT